The TCR beta chain under discussion was sequenced for a study of cytomegalovirus exposure and HLA in healthy donors. About the research overall: Both the 120 validation repertoires and the approximately 700 first-cohort repertoires used the same platform, as reported by a later analysis. Study-level points and caveats: A classifier reportedly called cytomegalovirus status with high sensitivity and specificity.

Using immunoSEQ multiplex PCR, the repertoire was profiled, and TCRdb retains in-frame clones only, with some absent. The sample carries tens of thousands of clones, roughly 90% recorded once. CDR3 length: 16 residues. The ends were cut back, 6 bases at V and 4 bases at J, with 21 bases in the middle. The germline gives CDR1 MGHRA, CDR2 YSYEKL. A note on this clone: The antigen remains undetermined.

Separate from the approximately 670-subject first cohort was the roughly 120-subject validation cohort, to which the donors belonged. This chain uses TRBV4-1 with TRBJ1-2; a weak D match, TRBD1 (5 bases). This clonotype originated in a woman aged 30 to 39 in good health and CMV-seronegative. Source material: PBMCs. CDR3 residues: CASRIDVPKGFYGYTF. Written as DNA, the CDR3 is TGCGCCAGCAGAATAGATGTCCCAAAGGGGTTCTATGGCTACACCTTC.